This TCR beta chain originates from a study of cytomegalovirus exposure and HLA in healthy donors. This clone is a singleton in its sample. This PCR relied on a set of 60 Vbeta primers and 13 Jbeta primers. The assay was immunoSEQ multiplex PCR, and TCRdb's table has in-frame clones only and misses some. The sample has over 150,000 clones; 75% to 85% are singletons. The CDR3 has 17 residues. Germline V CDR1 and CDR2: SGHRS, YFSETQ. Between the trimmed V and J ends, which lost 0 bases and 4 bases, there was a span of 17 bases. The TCR was taken from a woman between 45 and 60 years old in good health and CMV-seronegative. The sequenced sample consisted of PBMCs. The rearrangement joins TRBV5-1 to TRBJ2-1, with D possibly matching TRBD2 (6 bases). This CDR3 reads CASSLALTSGGYNEQFF. CDR3 in DNA: TGCGCCAGCAGCTTGGCCCTAACTAGTGGAGGGTACAATGAGCAGTTCTTC.